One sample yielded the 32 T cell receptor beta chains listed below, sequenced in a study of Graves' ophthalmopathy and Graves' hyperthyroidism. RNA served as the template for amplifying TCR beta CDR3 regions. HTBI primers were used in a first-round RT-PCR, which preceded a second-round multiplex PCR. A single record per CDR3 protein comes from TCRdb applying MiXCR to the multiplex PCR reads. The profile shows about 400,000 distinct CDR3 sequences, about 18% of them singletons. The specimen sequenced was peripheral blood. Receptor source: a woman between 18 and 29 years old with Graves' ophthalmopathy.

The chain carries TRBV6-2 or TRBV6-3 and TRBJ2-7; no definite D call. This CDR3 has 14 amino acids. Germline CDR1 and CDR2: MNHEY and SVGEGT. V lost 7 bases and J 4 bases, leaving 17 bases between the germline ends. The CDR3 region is CASTEPGYTYEQYF. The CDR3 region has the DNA TGTGCCAGCACCGAGCCGGGTTATACGTACGAGCAGTACTTC.

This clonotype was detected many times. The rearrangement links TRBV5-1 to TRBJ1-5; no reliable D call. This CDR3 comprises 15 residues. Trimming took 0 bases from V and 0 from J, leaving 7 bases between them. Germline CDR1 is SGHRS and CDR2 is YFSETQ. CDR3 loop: CASSLDSYSNQPQHF. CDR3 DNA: TGCGCCAGCAGCTTGGACAGTTATAGCAATCAGCCCCAGCATTTT.

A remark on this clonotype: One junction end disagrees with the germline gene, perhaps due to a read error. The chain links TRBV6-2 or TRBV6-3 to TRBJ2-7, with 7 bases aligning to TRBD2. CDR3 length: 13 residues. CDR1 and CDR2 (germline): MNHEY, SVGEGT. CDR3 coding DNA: TGTGCCAGCAGTAGCGGGAACACATACGAGCAGTGCTTC. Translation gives CASSSGNTYEQCF.

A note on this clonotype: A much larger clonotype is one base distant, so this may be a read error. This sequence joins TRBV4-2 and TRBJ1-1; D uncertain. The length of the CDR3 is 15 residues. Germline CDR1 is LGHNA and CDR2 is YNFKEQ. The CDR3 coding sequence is TGTGCCAGCGGCCAAGAGAAGAGGGTATCCACTGAAGCTTTCTTT. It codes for CASGQEKRVSTEAFF.

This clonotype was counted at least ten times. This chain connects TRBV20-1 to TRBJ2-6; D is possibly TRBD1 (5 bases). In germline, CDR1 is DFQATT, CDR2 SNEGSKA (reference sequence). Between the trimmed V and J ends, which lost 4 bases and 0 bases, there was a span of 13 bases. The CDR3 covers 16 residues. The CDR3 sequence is CSAIGAISSGANVLTF. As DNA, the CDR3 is TGCAGTGCTATAGGGGCCATTTCCTCTGGGGCCAACGTCCTGACTTTC.

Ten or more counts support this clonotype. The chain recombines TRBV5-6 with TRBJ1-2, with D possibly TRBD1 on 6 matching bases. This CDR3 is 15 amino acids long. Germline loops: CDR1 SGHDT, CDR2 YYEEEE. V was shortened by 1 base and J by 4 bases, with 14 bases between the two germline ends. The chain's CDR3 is CASSLSTGPGYGYTF. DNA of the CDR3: TGTGCCAGCAGCTTGTCAACAGGGCCCGGCTATGGCTACACCTTC.

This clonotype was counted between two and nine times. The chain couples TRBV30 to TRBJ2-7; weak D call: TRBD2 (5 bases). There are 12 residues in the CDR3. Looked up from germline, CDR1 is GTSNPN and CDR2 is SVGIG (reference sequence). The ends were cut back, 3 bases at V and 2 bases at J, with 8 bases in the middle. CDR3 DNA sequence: TGTGCCTGGAGGGAGGCTACCTACGAGCAGTACTTC. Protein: CAWREATYEQYF. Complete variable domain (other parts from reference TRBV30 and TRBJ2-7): SQTIHQWPATLVQPVGSPLSLECTVEGTSNPNLYWYRQAAGRGLQLLFYSVGIGQISSEVPQNLSASRPQDRQFILSSKKLLLSDSGFYLCAWREATYEQYFGPGTRLTVT.

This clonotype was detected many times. The CDR3 DNA sequence: TGCAGCGTTGAAGACTACGGGGGGAACACTGAAGCTTTCTTT. Encoded protein: CSVEDYGGNTEAFF. This chain joins TRBV29-1 and TRBJ1-1; D might be TRBD1 (5 bases). CDR3 length equals 14 residues. Germline values: CDR1 SQVTM, CDR2 ANQGSEA. Trimming cost V 0 bases and J 1 base, with 9 bases left between them.

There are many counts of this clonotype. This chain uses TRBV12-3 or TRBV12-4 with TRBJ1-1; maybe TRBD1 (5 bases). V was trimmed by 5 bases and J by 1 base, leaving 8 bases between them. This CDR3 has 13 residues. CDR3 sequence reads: CASSTGGNTEAFF. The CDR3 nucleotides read TGTGCCAGCAGTACCGGGGGGAACACTGAAGCTTTCTTT.

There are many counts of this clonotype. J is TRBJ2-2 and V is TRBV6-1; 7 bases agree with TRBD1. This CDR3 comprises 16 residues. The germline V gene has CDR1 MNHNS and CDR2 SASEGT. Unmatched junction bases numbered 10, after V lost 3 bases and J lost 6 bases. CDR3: CASSDPRGHGAGELFF. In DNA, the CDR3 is TGTGCCAGCAGTGATCCTAGGGGGCACGGTGCCGGGGAGCTGTTTTTT.

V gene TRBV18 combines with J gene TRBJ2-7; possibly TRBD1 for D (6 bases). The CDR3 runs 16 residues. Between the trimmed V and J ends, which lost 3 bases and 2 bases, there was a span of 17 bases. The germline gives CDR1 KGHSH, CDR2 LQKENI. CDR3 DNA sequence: TGTGCCAGCTCACCCACAAGACAGGATTCACCCTACGAGCAGTACTTC. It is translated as CASSPTRQDSPYEQYF.

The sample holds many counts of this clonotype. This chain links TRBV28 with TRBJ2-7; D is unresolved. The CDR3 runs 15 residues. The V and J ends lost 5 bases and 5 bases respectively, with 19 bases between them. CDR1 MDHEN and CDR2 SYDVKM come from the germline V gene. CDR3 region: CASSPNPPTTNEQYF. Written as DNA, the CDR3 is TGTGCCAGCAGTCCAAACCCCCCAACTACAAACGAGCAGTACTTC.

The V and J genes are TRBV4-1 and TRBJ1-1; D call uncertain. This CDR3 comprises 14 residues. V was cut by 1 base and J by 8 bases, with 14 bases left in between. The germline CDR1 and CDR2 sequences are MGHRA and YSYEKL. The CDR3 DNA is TGCGCCAGCAGCCAAGGGGTACATAGGGAGGAAGCTTTCTTT. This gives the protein CASSQGVHREEAFF.

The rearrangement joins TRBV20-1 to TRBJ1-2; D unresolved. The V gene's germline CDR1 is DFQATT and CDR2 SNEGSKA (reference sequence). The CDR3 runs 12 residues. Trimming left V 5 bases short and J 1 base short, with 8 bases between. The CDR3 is CSASGYNYGYTF. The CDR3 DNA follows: TGCAGTGCTTCGGGCTATAACTATGGCTACACCTTC.

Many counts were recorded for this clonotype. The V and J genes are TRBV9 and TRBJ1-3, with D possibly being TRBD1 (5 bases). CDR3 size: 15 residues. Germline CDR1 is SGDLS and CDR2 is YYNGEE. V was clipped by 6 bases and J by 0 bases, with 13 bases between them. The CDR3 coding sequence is TGTGCCAGCACACGGGGACGGGACTCTGGAAACACCATATATTTT. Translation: CASTRGRDSGNTIYF.

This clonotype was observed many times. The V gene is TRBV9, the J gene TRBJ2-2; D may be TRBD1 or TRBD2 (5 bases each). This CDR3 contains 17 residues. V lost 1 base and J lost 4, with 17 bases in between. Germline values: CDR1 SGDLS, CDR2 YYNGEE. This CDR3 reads CASSVRRGAGSTGELFF. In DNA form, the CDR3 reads TGTGCCAGCAGCGTACGGCGTGGGGCGGGCAGCACCGGGGAGCTGTTTTTT.

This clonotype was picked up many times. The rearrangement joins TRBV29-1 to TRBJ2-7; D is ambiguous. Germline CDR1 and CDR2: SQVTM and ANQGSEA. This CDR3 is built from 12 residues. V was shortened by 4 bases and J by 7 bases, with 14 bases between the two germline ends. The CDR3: CSVGIGPMEQYF. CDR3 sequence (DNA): TGCAGCGTTGGGATCGGGCCAATGGAGCAGTACTTC.

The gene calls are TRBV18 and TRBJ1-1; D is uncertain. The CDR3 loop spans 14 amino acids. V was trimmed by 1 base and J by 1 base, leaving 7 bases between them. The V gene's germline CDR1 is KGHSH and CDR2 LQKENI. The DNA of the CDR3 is TGTGCCAGCTCACCACTAAGAGAGAACACTGAAGCTTTCTTT. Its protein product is CASSPLRENTEAFF. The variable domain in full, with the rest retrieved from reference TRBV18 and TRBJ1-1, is NAGVMQNPRHLVRRRGQEARLRCSPMKGHSHVYWYRQLPEEGLKFMVYLQKENIIDESGMPKERFSAEFPKEGPSILRIQQVVRGDSAAYFCASSPLRENTEAFFGQGTRLTVV.

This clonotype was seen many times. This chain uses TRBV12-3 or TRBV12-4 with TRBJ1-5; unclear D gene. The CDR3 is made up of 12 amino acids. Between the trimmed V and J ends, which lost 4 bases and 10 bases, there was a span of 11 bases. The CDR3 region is CASSSPLGPQHF. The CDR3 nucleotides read TGTGCCAGCAGTTCTCCCCTCGGACCCCAGCATTTT.

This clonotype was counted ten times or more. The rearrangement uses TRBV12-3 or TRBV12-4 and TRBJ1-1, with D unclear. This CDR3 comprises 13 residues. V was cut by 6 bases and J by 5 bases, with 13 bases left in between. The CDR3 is CASSTHSRTEAFF. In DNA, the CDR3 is TGTGCCAGCAGCACCCACTCGAGGACTGAAGCTTTCTTT.

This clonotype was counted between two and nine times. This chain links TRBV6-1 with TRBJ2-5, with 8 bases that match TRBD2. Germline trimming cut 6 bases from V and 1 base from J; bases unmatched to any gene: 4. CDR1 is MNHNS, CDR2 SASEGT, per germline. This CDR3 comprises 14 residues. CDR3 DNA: TGTGCCAGCAGAACAAGCGGGGGCCAAGAGACCCAGTACTTC. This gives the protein CASRTSGGQETQYF.

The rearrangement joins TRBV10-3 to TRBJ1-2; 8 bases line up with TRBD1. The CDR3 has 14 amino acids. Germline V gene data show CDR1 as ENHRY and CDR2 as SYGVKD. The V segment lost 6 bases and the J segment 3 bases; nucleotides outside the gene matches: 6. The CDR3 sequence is CAIRDRVGDYGYTF. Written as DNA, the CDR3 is TGTGCCATCAGGGACAGGGTTGGGGACTATGGCTACACCTTC.

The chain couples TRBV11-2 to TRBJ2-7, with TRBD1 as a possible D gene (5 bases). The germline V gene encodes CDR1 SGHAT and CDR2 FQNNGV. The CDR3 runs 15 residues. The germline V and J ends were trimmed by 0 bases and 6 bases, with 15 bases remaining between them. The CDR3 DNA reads TGTGCCAGCAGCTTAGATGGCAGGGTTGCAAGCGAGCAGTACTTC. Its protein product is CASSLDGRVASEQYF.

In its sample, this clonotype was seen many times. The CDR3 sequence: CASSQDISGNTIYF. The CDR3 nucleotides read TGTGCCAGCAGTCAGGACATCTCTGGAAACACCATATATTTT. V and J are TRBV6-1 and TRBJ1-3, with D perhaps TRBD1 (5 bases). Trimming pared 5 bases from V and 0 bases from J, leaving 8 bases between. Looked up from germline, CDR1 is MNHNS and CDR2 is SASEGT. This CDR3 region has 14 residues.

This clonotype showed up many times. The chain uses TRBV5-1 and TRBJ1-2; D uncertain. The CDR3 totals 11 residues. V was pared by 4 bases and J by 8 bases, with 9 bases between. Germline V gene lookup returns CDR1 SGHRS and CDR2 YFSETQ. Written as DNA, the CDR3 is TGCGCCAGCAGCCGGGGAGGAGGCTACACCTTC. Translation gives CASSRGGGYTF. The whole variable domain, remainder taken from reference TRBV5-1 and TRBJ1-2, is KAGVTQTPRYLIKTRGQQVTLSCSPISGHRSVSWYQQTPGQGLQFLFEYFSETQRNKGNFPGRFSGRQFSNSRSEMNVSTLELGDSALYLCASSRGGGYTFGSGTRLTVV.

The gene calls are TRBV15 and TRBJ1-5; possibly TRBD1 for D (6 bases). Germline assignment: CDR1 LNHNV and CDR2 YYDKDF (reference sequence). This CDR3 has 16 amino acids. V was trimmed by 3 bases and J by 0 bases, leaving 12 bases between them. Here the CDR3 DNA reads TGTGCCACCAGCAGCAGACAGGACCTTAGCAATCAGCCCCAGCATTTT. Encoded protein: CATSSRQDLSNQPQHF. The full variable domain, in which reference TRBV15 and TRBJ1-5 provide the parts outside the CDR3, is DAMVIQNPRYQVTQFGKPVTLSCSQTLNHNVMYWYQQKSSQAPKLLFHYYDKDFNNEADTPDNFQSRRPNTSFCFLDIRSPGLGDTAMYLCATSSRQDLSNQPQHFGDGTRLSIL.

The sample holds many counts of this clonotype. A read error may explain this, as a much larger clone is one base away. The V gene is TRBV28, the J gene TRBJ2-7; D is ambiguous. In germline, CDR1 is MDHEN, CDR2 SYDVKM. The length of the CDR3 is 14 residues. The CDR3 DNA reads TGTGCCAGCGCCGACCCCCGTAATTGGCCCGAGCGGTACTTC. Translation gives CASADPRNWPERYF.

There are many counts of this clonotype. The CDR3 region is CASSEKEETQYF. CDR3 in DNA: TGTGCCAGCAGTGAAAAGGAGGAGACCCAGTACTTC. The rearrangement links TRBV25-1 to TRBJ2-5; the D is unclear. V lost 2 bases and J 5 bases, leaving 6 bases between the germline ends. The V gene's germline CDR1 is MGHDK and CDR2 SYGVNS. CDR3 length: 12 residues.

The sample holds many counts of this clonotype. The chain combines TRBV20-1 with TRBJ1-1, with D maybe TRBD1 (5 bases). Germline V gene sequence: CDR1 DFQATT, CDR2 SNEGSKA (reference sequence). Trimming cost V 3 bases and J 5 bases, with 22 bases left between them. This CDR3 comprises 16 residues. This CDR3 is CSASARVPQGRTEAFF. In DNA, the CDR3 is TGCAGTGCTAGCGCACGGGTCCCTCAGGGCAGGACTGAAGCTTTCTTT.

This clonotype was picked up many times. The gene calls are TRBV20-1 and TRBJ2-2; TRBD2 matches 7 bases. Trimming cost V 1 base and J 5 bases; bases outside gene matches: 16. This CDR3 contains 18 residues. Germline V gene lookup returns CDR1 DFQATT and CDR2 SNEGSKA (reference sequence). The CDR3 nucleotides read TGCAGTGCTAGAGCGAAGAGGGGTGGCGGGAGCGGGACCGGGGAGCTGTTTTTT. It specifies CSARAKRGGGSGTGELFF.

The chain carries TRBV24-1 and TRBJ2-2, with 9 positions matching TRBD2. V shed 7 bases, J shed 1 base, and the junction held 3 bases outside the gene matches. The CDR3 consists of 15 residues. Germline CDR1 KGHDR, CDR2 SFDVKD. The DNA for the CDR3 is TGTGCCACCAGCCCAGCGGGAGGGAACACCGGGGAGCTGTTTTTT. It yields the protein CATSPAGGNTGELFF.

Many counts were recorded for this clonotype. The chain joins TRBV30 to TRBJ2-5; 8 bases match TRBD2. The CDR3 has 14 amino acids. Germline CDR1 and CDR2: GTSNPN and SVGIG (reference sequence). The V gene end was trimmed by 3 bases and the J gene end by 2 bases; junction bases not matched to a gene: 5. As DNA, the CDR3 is TGTGCCTGGAGCACGCGGGGGGTTCAAGAGACCCAGTACTTC. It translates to CAWSTRGVQETQYF.